This T cell receptor (beta chain) was observed in a study of graft-versus-host responses after intestinal transplantation. Study-wide background: Anti-thymocyte globulin was used for induction in all recipients, who then took tacrolimus and steroids for approximately 3 years.

A remark on this clone: What it binds is not known.

Notes on the study in general: Allografts of one patient group, those with graft-donor T cell macrochimerism, had high graft-versus-host to host-versus-graft clonal ratios. The study associated peak circulating GvH clone levels with early post-transplant HvG declines.

Method: immunoSEQ multiplex PCR; TCRdb's copy keeps in-frame clones and lacks some. The repertoire holds around 110,000 clones, with roughly nine tenths as singletons. The V gene's germline CDR1 is SGHTA and CDR2 FQGNSA. This CDR3 contains 13 residues. The trim removed 3 bases at V and 8 bases at J, leaving 5 bases unmatched. Sequencing used unstimulated CD4+ T cells sorted from spleen or lymph node cells, obtained before transplant. J is TRBJ1-2 and V is TRBV7-2; 8 bases align to TRBD1. The TCR was taken from a human donor who was the organ donor for an intestinal transplant. CDR3 DNA sequence: TGTGCCAGCAGCTTTGGACAGGGAAGGGGCTACACCTTC. Protein sequence: CASSFGQGRGYTF. The whole variable domain, filled in from reference TRBV7-2 and TRBJ1-2, reads GAGVSQSPSNKVTEKGKDVELRCDPISGHTALYWYRQSLGQGLEFLIYFQGNSAPDKSGLPSDRFSAERTGGSVSTLTIQRTQQEDSAVYLCASSFGQGRGYTFGSGTRLTVV.